These 5 T cell receptor beta chains originate from one sample sequenced in a study of T-cell reconstitution after alpha-beta-depleted transplantation in children. TCRbeta library preparation incorporated unique molecular identifiers. TCRdb fed the PCR reads into MiXCR, producing one record per CDR3 protein. The sample comprises hundreds of thousands of distinct CDR3 sequences, around 13% of which are singletons, and approximately 2% rests with the top ten. Specimen: PBMCs, mostly from graft donor cells, collected 360 days after TCRalphabeta/CD19-depleted stem cell transplant. The receptors originated from a male patient between 10 and 17 years old who had a stem cell transplant for acute myeloid leukemia, so the T cells may come from the graft donor.

The chain carries TRBV12-3 or TRBV12-4 and TRBJ2-7; D is possibly TRBD2 (6 bases). V lost 5 bases and J 1 base, leaving 18 bases between the germline ends. The CDR3 sequence is 16 residues long. CDR3 region: CASSRVWAGRSYEQYF. In nucleotides, the CDR3 is TGTGCCAGCAGTCGAGTCTGGGCAGGGAGGTCCTACGAGCAGTACTTC.

This clonotype has ten or more counts. The CDR3 region is CASSLYPATSGSNEQYF. CDR3 in DNA: TGTGCCAGCAGTCTCTACCCCGCGACTAGCGGGAGTAACGAGCAGTACTTC. This chain connects TRBV12-3 or TRBV12-4 to TRBJ2-7; the match to TRBD2 covers 12 bases. The CDR3 is 17 amino acids. Unmatched junction bases numbered 13, after V lost 5 bases and J lost 5 bases.

This clonotype was counted a few times. The V call is TRBV28, the J call TRBJ2-7; maybe TRBD2 (5 bases). Per germline, CDR1 MDHEN and CDR2 SYDVKM. Trimming pared 9 bases from V and 3 bases from J, leaving 12 bases between. CDR3 size: 12 residues. The CDR3 DNA reads TGTGCCAGATTTCCGGGGTTCTACGAGCAGTACTTC. Translating gives CARFPGFYEQYF.

This clonotype occurred a few times. This rearrangement joins TRBV4-3 to TRBJ2-7; D remains unclear. The CDR3 runs 15 residues. The germline V and J ends were trimmed by 1 base and 3 bases, with 13 bases remaining between them. Germline V gene data show CDR1 as LGHNA and CDR2 as YSLEER. CDR3 residues: CASSQAILGFYEQYF. CDR3 coding DNA: TGCGCCAGCAGCCAAGCAATACTTGGGTTCTACGAGCAGTACTTC.

This clonotype was seen repeatedly, ten times or more. The chain has TRBV28 and TRBJ1-1; no clear D gene. The germline V and J ends were trimmed by 1 base and 11 bases, with 17 bases remaining between them. This CDR3 is built from 14 residues. CDR1 and CDR2 from the germline V gene are MDHEN and SYDVKM. CDR3 DNA: TGTGCCAGCAGTTTATTCTCTCCCGGCAGATGGGCTTTCTTT. Translating gives CASSLFSPGRWAFF.